This T cell receptor (beta chain) appears in the sequencing data of a study of tumor-infiltrating lymphocytes in primary liver carcinoma. Study-wide background: Tumor staging was T1-T3 N0M0; sizes spanned about 4.2 to 11 cm across.

Germline V gives CDR1 SGHRS, CDR2 YFSETQ. The CDR3 length is 15 residues. RNA was extracted from whole blood without cell sorting, alongside germline DNA. From 450 to 550 ng total RNA, TCR beta cDNA was generated with a primer in the constant region. Slightly modified ARM-PCR with three nested multiplex PCR rounds yielded TCR beta libraries. Use of TRBV1-TRBV30 forward primers with a C-beta reverse primer characterized the first two PCR rounds, which lasted nine to eleven cycles each. MiXCR was run by TCRdb on the multiplex PCR reads, yielding one entry per CDR3 protein. The profile covers approximately 330,000 distinct CDR3 sequences, with about 61% appearing a single time and about 6.1% taken by the ten largest. General observations from the study: Unsorted bulk processing meant the study did not compare CD4+ and CD8+ repertoires. Blood's top-250-clone fraction was significantly lower than that of tumors (p = 0.039).

Details on this clonotype: Its specificity is not known. Relative to the germline gene, one junction end is altered; a read error may explain this.

The receptor was isolated from a man between 35 and 55 years old with primary liver carcinoma and hepatitis B virus infection. The sequencing sample was made of peripheral blood. This rearrangement joins TRBV5-1 to TRBJ2-7, with D tentatively TRBD1 (5 bases). The DNA of the CDR3 is TGCGCCAGCAGCTTGGGTCCCGACAGAGGCTACGGGCAGTACTTC. Translating gives CASSLGPDRGYGQYF.